The 2 T cell receptor beta chains below were found in one sample sequenced in a study of blood T cell repertoires in COVID-19 (dated by TCRdb to about 2020). The library was generated by the immunoSEQ multiplex PCR assay. Entries here come from immuneACCESS through TCRdb and include only in-frame sequences with V and J called. Some clones fail to appear in such tables; in the studies checked, an unresolved V gene covers under half of the shortfall, and the cause of the remainder is unknown. In all, the sample holds fewer than 150,000 clones, and around 80% of those were seen once. Of the sample, around 10% is held by the ten largest clones. Sequencing used peripheral blood. Source of these receptors: an elderly woman in a cohort sampled during active or convalescent COVID-19.

CDR3 region: CASSQDDRASYNEQFF. In DNA form, the CDR3 reads TGCGCCAGCAGCCAAGATGACAGGGCTTCCTACAATGAGCAGTTCTTC. V gene TRBV4-1 combines with J gene TRBJ2-1; 7 nucleotides align to TRBD1. The J segment lost 1 base and the V segment lost 0 bases, leaving 3 bases of the junction unmatched. The germline V gene encodes CDR1 MGHRA and CDR2 YSYEKL. The CDR3 has 16 residues.

This rearrangement joins TRBV27 to TRBJ1-6; D possibly corresponds to TRBD1 (5 bases). Trimming cost V 3 bases and J 6 bases, with 12 bases left between them. The CDR3 spans 15 residues. Germline V lookup: CDR1 MNHEY, CDR2 SMNVEV (reference sequence). The CDR3 is CASSFRTTVNSPLHF. The DNA for the CDR3 is TGTGCCAGCAGTTTCAGGACAACTGTTAATTCACCCCTCCACTTT.